This T cell receptor (beta chain) came from a study of cytomegalovirus exposure and HLA in healthy donors. Overall study results and limits: Productive status was seen about 87% or about 30% of the time for most TCR beta V segments in an earlier analysis.

Details on this clone: Its antigen is not identified.

The PCR made use of 60 Vbeta and 13 Jbeta primers. Sequenced by immunoSEQ multiplex PCR; TCRdb stores in-frame clones only, minus some. This table has under 200,000 clones, 75% appearing once. V was clipped by 6 bases and J by 0 bases, with 11 bases between them. The CDR3 totals 14 residues. From germline, CDR1 is MNHEY and CDR2 SVGAGI. The clonotype was recovered from a woman aged 45-60 years in good health and CMV-seropositive. The sequencing input was PBMCs. This chain connects TRBV6-5 to TRBJ1-1; weak D call: TRBD1 (6 bases). As DNA, the CDR3 is TGTGCCAGCAGGCCGGACAGCTTGAACACTGAAGCTTTCTTT. Residues: CASRPDSLNTEAFF.